This T cell receptor (beta chain) is from a study of naive and memory T cell subsets. Cells stained for CD3, CD4, CD8, CD45RA and CD27 were sorted into four subsets. The CDR3 is 16 amino acids. The trim removed 1 base at V and 3 bases at J, leaving 5 bases unmatched. Germline CDR1 and CDR2: SGHAT and FQNNGV. This clonotype came up a few times. Its antigen is undetermined. Both TRBC1 and TRBC2 were covered by a beta constant-region primer of two equimolar oligonucleotides. Four rounds of PCR amplified the ligated cDNA using nested alpha and beta constant-region primers plus SP2. A single record per CDR3 protein comes from TCRdb applying MiXCR to the UMI-ligation and nested PCR reads. The table lists just over 80,000 distinct CDR3 sequences, about 10% of them singletons. Study results and limitations: There was no ground truth to check naive and memory subset results. A few larger clonotypes appeared in naive repertoires, especially CD8, possibly memory cells re-expressing CD45RA. In naive cells, over 90% of TCR sequences were seen only once.

The J gene is TRBJ1-2, the V gene TRBV11-2, with 10 positions matching TRBD1. The TCR was taken from a human donor in good health. The sequenced sample was naive CD8+ T cells from blood. CDR3 in DNA: TGTGCCAGCAGCTTAGTGGGGACAGGGGAAGACTATGGCTACACCTTC. This gives the protein CASSLVGTGEDYGYTF.